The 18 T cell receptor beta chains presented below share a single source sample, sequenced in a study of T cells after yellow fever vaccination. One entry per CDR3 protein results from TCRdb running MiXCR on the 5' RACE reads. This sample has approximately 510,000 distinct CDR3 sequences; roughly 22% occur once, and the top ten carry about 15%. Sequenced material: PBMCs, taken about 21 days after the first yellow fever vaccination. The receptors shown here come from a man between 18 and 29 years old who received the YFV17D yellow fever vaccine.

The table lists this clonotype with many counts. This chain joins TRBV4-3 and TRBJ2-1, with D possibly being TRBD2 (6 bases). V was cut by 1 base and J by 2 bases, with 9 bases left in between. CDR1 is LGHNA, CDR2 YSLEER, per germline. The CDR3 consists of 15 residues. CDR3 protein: CASSQGGTAYNEQFF. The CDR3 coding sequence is TGCGCCAGCAGCCAAGGCGGGACCGCCTACAATGAGCAGTTCTTC.

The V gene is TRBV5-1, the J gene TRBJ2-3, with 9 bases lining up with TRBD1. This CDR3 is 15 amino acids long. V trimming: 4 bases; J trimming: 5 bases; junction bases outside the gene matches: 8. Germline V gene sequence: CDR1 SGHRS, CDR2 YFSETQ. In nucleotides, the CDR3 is TGCGCCAGCAGCGTGGACAGGGGCGCGGGAGATACGCAGTATTTT. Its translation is CASSVDRGAGDTQYF.

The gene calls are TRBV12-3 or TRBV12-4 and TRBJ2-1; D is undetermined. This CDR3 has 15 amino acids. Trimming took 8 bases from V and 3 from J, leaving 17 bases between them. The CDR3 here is CASGEHGNDYNEQFF. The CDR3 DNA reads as TGTGCCAGCGGGGAACACGGAAACGACTACAATGAGCAGTTCTTC.

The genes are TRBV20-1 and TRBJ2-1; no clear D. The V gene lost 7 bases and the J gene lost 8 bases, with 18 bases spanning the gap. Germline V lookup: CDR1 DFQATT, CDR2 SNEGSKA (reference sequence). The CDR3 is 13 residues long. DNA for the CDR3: TGCAGTGTTATTGGGCCACCCGGGCATGAGCAGTTCTTC. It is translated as CSVIGPPGHEQFF.

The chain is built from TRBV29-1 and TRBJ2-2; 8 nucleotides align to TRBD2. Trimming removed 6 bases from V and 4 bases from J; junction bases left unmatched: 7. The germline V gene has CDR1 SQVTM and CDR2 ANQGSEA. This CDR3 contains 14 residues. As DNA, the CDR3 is TGCAGCGTCCGAACTAGCGGCCTCACCGGGGAGCTGTTTTTT. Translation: CSVRTSGLTGELFF.

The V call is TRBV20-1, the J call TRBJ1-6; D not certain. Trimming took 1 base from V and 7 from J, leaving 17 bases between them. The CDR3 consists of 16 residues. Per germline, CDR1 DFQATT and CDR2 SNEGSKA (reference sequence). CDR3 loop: CSARVGSGPLNSPLHF. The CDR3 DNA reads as TGCAGTGCTAGAGTGGGATCCGGACCTTTAAATTCACCCCTCCACTTT.

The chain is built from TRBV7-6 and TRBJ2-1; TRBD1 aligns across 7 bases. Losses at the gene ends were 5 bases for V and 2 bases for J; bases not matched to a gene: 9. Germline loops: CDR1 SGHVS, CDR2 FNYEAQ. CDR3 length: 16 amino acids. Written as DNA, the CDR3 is TGTGCCAGCAGCATCACTCCCGGGACAGCCTACAATGAGCAGTTCTTC. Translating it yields CASSITPGTAYNEQFF.

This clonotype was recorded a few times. The chain's CDR3 is CASSLSGGSPYEQYV. The DNA of the CDR3 is TGCGCCAGCAGCCTTAGCGGGGGGTCCCCCTACGAGCAGTACGTC. J is TRBJ2-7 and V is TRBV4-1, with 10 bases fitting TRBD2. Trimming took 4 bases from V and 2 from J; bases not matched to a gene: 5. CDR3 length equals 15 residues. Per the germline V gene, CDR1 is MGHRA and CDR2 is YSYEKL.

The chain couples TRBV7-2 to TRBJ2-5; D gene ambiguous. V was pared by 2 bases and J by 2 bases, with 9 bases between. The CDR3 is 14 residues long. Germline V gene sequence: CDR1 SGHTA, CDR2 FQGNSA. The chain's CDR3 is CASSLRTPQETQYF. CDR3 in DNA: TGTGCCAGCAGCTTACGGACCCCGCAAGAGACCCAGTACTTC.

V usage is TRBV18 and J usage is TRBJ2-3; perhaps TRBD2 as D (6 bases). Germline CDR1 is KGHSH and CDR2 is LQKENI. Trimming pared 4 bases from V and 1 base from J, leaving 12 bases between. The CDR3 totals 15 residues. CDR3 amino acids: CASSRGTDRTDTQYF. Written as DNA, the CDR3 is TGTGCCAGCTCACGTGGGACTGATCGCACAGATACGCAGTATTTT.

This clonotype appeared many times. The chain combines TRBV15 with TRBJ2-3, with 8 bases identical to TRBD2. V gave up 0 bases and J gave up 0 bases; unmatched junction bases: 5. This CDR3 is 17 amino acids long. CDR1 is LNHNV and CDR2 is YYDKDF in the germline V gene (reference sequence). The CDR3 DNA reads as TGTGCCACCAGCAGAGATGTAGCGGGGCTTAGCACAGATACGCAGTATTTT. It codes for CATSRDVAGLSTDTQYF.

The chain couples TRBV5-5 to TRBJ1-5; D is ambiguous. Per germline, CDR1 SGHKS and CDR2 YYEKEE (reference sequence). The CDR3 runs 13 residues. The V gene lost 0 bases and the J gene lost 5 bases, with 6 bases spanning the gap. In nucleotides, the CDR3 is TGTGCCAGCAGCTTGGACCAAGATCAGCCCCAGCATTTT. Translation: CASSLDQDQPQHF.

CDR3 in amino acids: CASRDPRGETQYF. The CDR3 DNA is TGCGCCAGCAGAGACCCACGGGGGGAGACCCAGTACTTC. The gene calls are TRBV4-1 and TRBJ2-5, with a weak D call TRBD2 (6 bases). Trimming stripped 6 bases from V and 5 bases from J, with 13 bases between. The CDR3 is 13 residues long. The germline V gene has CDR1 MGHRA and CDR2 YSYEKL.

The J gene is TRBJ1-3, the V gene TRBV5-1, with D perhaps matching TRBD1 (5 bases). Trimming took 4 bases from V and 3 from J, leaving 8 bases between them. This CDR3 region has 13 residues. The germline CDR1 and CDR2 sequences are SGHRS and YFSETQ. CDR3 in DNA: TGCGCCAGCAGCCTGGACATTGGAAACACCATATATTTT. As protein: CASSLDIGNTIYF.

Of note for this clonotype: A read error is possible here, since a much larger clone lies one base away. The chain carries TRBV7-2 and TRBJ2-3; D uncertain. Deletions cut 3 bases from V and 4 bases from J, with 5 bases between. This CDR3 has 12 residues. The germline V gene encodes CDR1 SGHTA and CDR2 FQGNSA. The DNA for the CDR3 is TGTGCCAGCAGCTTCGTGGCAGATACGCAGTATTTT. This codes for CASSFVADTQYF.

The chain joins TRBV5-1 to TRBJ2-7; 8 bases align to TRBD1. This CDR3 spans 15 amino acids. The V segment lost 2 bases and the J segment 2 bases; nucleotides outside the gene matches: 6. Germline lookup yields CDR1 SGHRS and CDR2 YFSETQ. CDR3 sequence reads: CASSLGQGAAYEQYF. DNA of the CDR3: TGCGCCAGCAGCTTAGGGCAGGGGGCGGCCTACGAGCAGTACTTC.

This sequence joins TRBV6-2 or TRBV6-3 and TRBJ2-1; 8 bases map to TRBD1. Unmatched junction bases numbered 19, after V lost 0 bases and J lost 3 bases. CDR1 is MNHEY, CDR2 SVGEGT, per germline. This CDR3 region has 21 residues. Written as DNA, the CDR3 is TGTGCCAGCAGTTACTCGACTCTGACAGGGGCGCTCCCCCAATACTACAATGAGCAGTTCTTC. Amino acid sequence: CASSYSTLTGALPQYYNEQFF.

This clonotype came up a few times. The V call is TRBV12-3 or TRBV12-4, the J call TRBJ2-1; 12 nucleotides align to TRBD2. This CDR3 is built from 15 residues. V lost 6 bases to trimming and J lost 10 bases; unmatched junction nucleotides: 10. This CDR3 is CASRLLAGGPGEQFF. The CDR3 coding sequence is TGTGCCAGCAGGCTACTAGCGGGGGGTCCCGGGGAGCAGTTCTTC.